This TCR beta chain was sequenced for a study of blood T cell repertoires in COVID-19. Turning to the study itself: The origin of the acute and convalescent COVID-19 samples was the United States, Italy and Spain. PBMCs, B-cell-depleted T cells, or T cells were the source of the cDNA or gDNA that made up the material.

As originally analysed: Reference gene primer amplification in the assay estimated nucleated cell counts. Sequencing was performed with immunoSEQ multiplex PCR; in TCRdb, only in-frame clones are kept and a portion is missing. V and J calls and clone size are copied from that table; D and trimming were computed from the DNA. The data hold over 200,000 clones, with about 90% observed a single time. V dropped 7 bases and J dropped 6 bases, with 18 bases sitting between them. The CDR3 contains 14 residues. CDR1 SQVTM and CDR2 ANQGSEA come from the germline V gene. This TCR was sampled from a man aged 40-50 years with active or convalescent COVID-19. The specimen was peripheral blood. The chain combines TRBV29-1 with TRBJ2-2, with a tentative D call TRBD1 (6 bases). CDR3 DNA: TGCAGCGCGATGGGTCAGGGGTACCCCGGGGAGCTGTTTTTT. Amino acid sequence: CSAMGQGYPGELFF.